This is a list of T cell receptor beta chains from one sample in a study of graft-versus-host responses after intestinal transplantation. TCRdb's copy holds only in-frame clones and misses some; the assay was immunoSEQ multiplex PCR. The profile covers roughly 97,000 clones, with 91% appearing a single time and over 0.15% taken by the ten largest. Their antigen targets remain unknown. Sequenced here: unstimulated CD4+ T cells sorted from spleen or lymph node cells, sampled before transplant. Receptors were obtained from a human donor who was the organ donor for an intestinal transplant. CDR3s include the opening cysteine and the closing phenylalanine or tryptophan. Fields, in order: V gene, clone size, D gene, J gene, CDR3 DNA, CDR3 protein. A D gene is named only where the DNA matches it firmly. Clone size is stated in some rows and not others, as once, few, many or a class when expanded.

TRBV19,NA,NA,TRBJ1-1,TGTGCCAGTAGTATAGTATCCAGGGCTCACACTGAAGCTTTCTTT,CASSIVSRAHTEAFF
TRBV4-2,once,TRBD2,TRBJ2-5,TGTGCCAGCAGTAAGATGTCCGGGGGGGAGGGAGAGACCCAGTACTTC,CASSKMSGGEGETQYF
TRBV10-3,NA,TRBD2,TRBJ2-7,TGTGCCATAAACATAGCGGGGGGTCTCGGGTTTGGGGAGCAGTACTTC,CAINIAGGLGFGEQYF
TRBV9,NA,TRBD1,TRBJ1-1,TGTGCCAGCAGCCCCGAGGGGACAGCGTCACTGGGGGCTTTCTTT,CASSPEGTASLGAFF
TRBV7-3,NA,NA,TRBJ2-3,TGTGCCAGCAGCTTAACTAGCGATACGCAGTATTTT,CASSLTSDTQYF
TRBV19,NA,TRBD1,TRBJ1-5,TGTGCCAGTAGTATAGGACCGGGACAGGGTTTATCAAGTCAGCCACAGCATTTT,CASSIGPGQGLSSQPQHF
TRBV5-6,NA,TRBD1,TRBJ2-7,TGTGCCAGCAGCTTTAGGGGGCTGTCGAGCTCCTACGAGCAGTACTTC,CASSFRGLSSSYEQYF
TRBV14,NA,NA,TRBJ2-5,TGTGCCAGCAGCCTTTCAAAGACCCAGTACTTC,CASSLSKTQYF
TRBV21-1,NA,NA,TRBJ1-6,TGTGCCAGCAGCACCCCAGGGACTACGGGGTCACCCCTCCACTTT,CASSTPGTTGSPLHF
TRBV4-2,NA,NA,TRBJ2-1,TGTGCCAGCAGCCCCAAGATAGCCACGGATGAGCAGTTCTTC,CASSPKIATDEQFF
TRBV2,NA,NA,TRBJ2-7,TGTGCCAGCACCGCGGAGGGCAGGACCTACGAGCAGTACTTC,CASTAEGRTYEQYF
TRBV6-5,NA,NA,TRBJ2-2,TGTGCCAGCAGTTACGCGGGTAGCGGGGAGCTGTTTTTT,CASSYAGSGELFF
TRBV2,NA,TRBD1,TRBJ2-7,TGTGCTCCGGGACAGGGGAGCCGGGGGTTACCCTACGAGCAGTACTTC,CAPGQGSRGLPYEQYF
TRBV7-9,NA,NA,TRBJ2-7,TGTGCCAGCAGCTCCGGGACAATACTCGAGCAGTACTTC,CASSSGTILEQYF
TRBV6-1,NA,NA,TRBJ1-5,TGTGCCAGCATGGGCCTTAGCAATCAGCCCCAGCATTTT,CASMGLSNQPQHF
TRBV6-6,NA,NA,TRBJ2-3,TGTGCCAGCAGCATAAAGGGACAACCGAGCACAGATACGCAGTATTTT,CASSIKGQPSTDTQYF
TRBV19,NA,TRBD1,TRBJ2-1,TGTGCCAGTAGGCCTCGACAGGGCTTGAACAATGAGCAGTTCTTC,CASRPRQGLNNEQFF
TRBV6-4,NA,NA,TRBJ1-1,TGTGCCAGCAGTCCCGACGGGAGAATCGGGAACACTGAAGCTTTCTTT,CASSPDGRIGNTEAFF
TRBV19,NA,NA,TRBJ2-4,TGTGCCAGTAGTCTTAACCCGGGAGCCAAAAACATTCAGTACTTC,CASSLNPGAKNIQYF
TRBV9,NA,TRBD2,TRBJ2-4,TGTGCCAGCAGCACGCGGACTAGCGGGGGGAGACAGTACTTC,CASSTRTSGGRQYF
TRBV7-6,NA,TRBD2,TRBJ2-5,TGTGCCAGCAGCTTAGCATCTAGCGGGGTCGGCGAGACCCAGTACTTC,CASSLASSGVGETQYF
TRBV14,NA,NA,TRBJ1-1,TGTGCCAGCGGACACCTGTTCACTGAAGCTTTCTTT,CASGHLFTEAFF
TRBV28,NA,NA,TRBJ2-2,TGTGCCAGCAGCCCCCCGGGGAGAGCGACCCACACCGGGGAGCTGTTTTTT,CASSPPGRATHTGELFF
TRBV7-2,once,NA,TRBJ2-2,TGTGCCAGCAGCTTAGTGGGGGCTTCGAACACCGGGGAGCTGTTTTTT,CASSLVGASNTGELFF
TRBV7-9,NA,TRBD1,TRBJ2-3,TGTGCCAGCAGCCCGGGACAGGGCGTGGATACGCAGTATTTT,CASSPGQGVDTQYF
TRBV6-1,NA,NA,TRBJ2-7,TGTGCCAGCAATGTCGCAGGGGACTCCTACGAGCAGTACTTC,CASNVAGDSYEQYF
TRBV11-2,NA,NA,TRBJ2-3,TGTGCCAGCAGTACCGGGTCCACAGATACGCAGTATTTT,CASSTGSTDTQYF
TRBV5-4,NA,NA,TRBJ2-5,TGTGCCAGCAGCTTGGGAGTCGGGACCCAGTACTTC,CASSLGVGTQYF
TRBV4-2,NA,TRBD2,TRBJ2-5,TGTGCCAGCAGCCAAGGCGCCCGACTAGCGGGGGGGCAAGAGACCCAGTACTTC,CASSQGARLAGGQETQYF
TRBV27,NA,TRBD1,TRBJ1-6,TGTGCCAGCAGTTTCTCCCGAGGGACAGGAGACTCACCCCTCCACTTT,CASSFSRGTGDSPLHF
TRBV18,NA,NA,TRBJ2-7,TGTGCCAGCTCACCGCCGGCGGCCTCCTACGAGCAGTACTTC,CASSPPAASYEQYF
TRBV28,NA,NA,TRBJ2-7,TGTGCCAGCAGTTTGGGCAGGTCCTACGAGCAGTACTTC,CASSLGRSYEQYF
TRBV7-2,NA,NA,TRBJ2-2,TGTGCCAGCAGCTTAGTTCAGGGAAGGACCGGGGAGCTGTTTTTT,CASSLVQGRTGELFF
TRBV4-1,NA,NA,TRBJ2-3,TGCGCCAGCAGCCAAGATGGAGGGGGCCGCACAGATACGCAGTATTTT,CASSQDGGGRTDTQYF
TRBV5-4,NA,TRBD2,TRBJ2-7,TGTGCCAGCAGCTTGGTACTAGCGGGGGAGCAGTACTTC,CASSLVLAGEQYF
TRBV30,NA,TRBD1,TRBJ1-1,TGTGCCTGGAGTTTCCGGGACAGGATCGGCACTGAAGCTTTCTTT,CAWSFRDRIGTEAFF
TRBV7-2,few,NA,TRBJ2-1,TGTGCCAGCAGCTTATGGACCCTGCTAGCCAATGAGCAGTTCTTC,CASSLWTLLANEQFF
TRBV5-4,NA,TRBD2,TRBJ2-2,TGTGCCAGCAGCCCGACTAGCGGGGTTTTGGTAGGCACCGGGGAGCTGTTTTTT,CASSPTSGVLVGTGELFF
TRBV5-4,NA,TRBD1,TRBJ2-7,TGTGCCAGCAGCGGACCCGACAGGGGGCACAACGAGCAGTACTTC,CASSGPDRGHNEQYF
TRBV10-3,NA,TRBD1,TRBJ2-3,TGTGCCATCAGGGACAGGGGCACAGATACGCAGTATTTT,CAIRDRGTDTQYF
TRBV4-2,once,TRBD1,TRBJ2-1,TGTGCCAGCAGCCAAGGGGACAGACAAATAACTCCTACAATGTTCGATGAGCAGTTCTTC,CASSQGDRQITPTMFDEQFF
TRBV12-5,NA,TRBD2,TRBJ2-1,TGTGCTAGTGGTTTGGCTATAGCGGGGTTTAGTAATGAGCAGTTCTTC,CASGLAIAGFSNEQFF
TRBV9,NA,TRBD1,TRBJ2-5,TGTGCCAGCAGCTTTCAAGGACAGGCCCTTCAAGAGACCCAGTACTTC,CASSFQGQALQETQYF
TRBV21-1,few,NA,TRBJ1-2,TGTGCCAGCAGCAAAATCGGGGACCGGAGGCGGGGTAGGAACACCTTC,CASSKIGDRRRGRNTF
TRBV5-6,NA,NA,TRBJ2-3,TGTGCCAGCAGCTTGGCAGGGGCAAGAGATACGCAGTATTTT,CASSLAGARDTQYF
TRBV4-2,NA,NA,TRBJ1-3,TGTGCCAGCAGCCAAGAGCGGACTCGCTCTGGAAACACCATATATTTT,CASSQERTRSGNTIYF
TRBV7-9,once,NA,TRBJ1-5,TGTGCCACGGAGCCTTGGGGGGGGAATCAGCCCCAGCATTTT,CATEPWGGNQPQHF
TRBV6-6,NA,TRBD2,TRBJ2-3,TGTGCCAGCAGGGGGCTAGCGGGGGGGTTCACAGATACGCAGTATTTT,CASRGLAGGFTDTQYF
TRBV4-1,NA,NA,TRBJ1-6,TGCGCCAGCAGTCCGACAGTTTATAATTCACCCCTCCACTTT,CASSPTVYNSPLHF
TRBV11-1,NA,NA,TRBJ1-1,TGTGCCAGCAGCCCAGGTCCAGGCAAAGCCGAAGCTTTCTTT,CASSPGPGKAEAFF
TRBV9,NA,NA,TRBJ1-3,TGTGCCAGCAGCGTAGCCGGGCAGGGGATAAGAAACACCATATATTTT,CASSVAGQGIRNTIYF
TRBV6-1,NA,TRBD2,TRBJ2-5,TGTGCCAGCAGTGGGGGCCCCCGACTAGCGGGGGGGCGGGGGACCCAGTACTTC,CASSGGPRLAGGRGTQYF
TRBV28,NA,NA,TRBJ2-5,TGTGCCAGCAGCACCCTCTACAGGAATGATGAAGAGACCCAGTACTTC,CASSTLYRNDEETQYF
TRBV6-5,NA,NA,TRBJ2-2,TGTGCCAGCAGTTGGCCCCGCGGGGAGCTGTTTTTT,CASSWPRGELFF